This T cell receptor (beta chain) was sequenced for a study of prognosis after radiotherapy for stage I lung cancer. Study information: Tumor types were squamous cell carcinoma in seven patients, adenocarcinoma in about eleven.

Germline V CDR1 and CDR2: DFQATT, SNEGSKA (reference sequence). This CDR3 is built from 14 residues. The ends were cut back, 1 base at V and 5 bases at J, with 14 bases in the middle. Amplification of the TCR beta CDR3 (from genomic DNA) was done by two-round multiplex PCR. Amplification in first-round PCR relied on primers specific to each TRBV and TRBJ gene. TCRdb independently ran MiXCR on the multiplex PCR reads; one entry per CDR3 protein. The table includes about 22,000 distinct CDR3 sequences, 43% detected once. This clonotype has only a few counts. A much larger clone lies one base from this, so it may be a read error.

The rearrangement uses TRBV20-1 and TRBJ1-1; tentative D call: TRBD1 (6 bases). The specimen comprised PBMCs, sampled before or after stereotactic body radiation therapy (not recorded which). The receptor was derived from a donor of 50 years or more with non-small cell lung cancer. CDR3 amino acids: CSARAGHGETEAFF. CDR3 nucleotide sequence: TGCAGTGCTAGAGCGGGACACGGGGAAACTGAAGCTTTCTTT.